These 7 T cell receptor beta chains share one sample of origin, sequenced in a study of T cells after yellow fever vaccination. Each CDR3 protein is one row after TCRdb ran MiXCR on the 5' RACE reads. The top ten hold around 3.2% of the sample, which has some 320,000 distinct CDR3 sequences, about 10% seen once. The source was CD4+ T cells sorted from PBMCs, collected 45 days after the yellow fever booster vaccination. The receptors were sampled from a man aged 18 to 29 who received the YFV17D yellow fever vaccine.

The chain combines TRBV12-3 or TRBV12-4 with TRBJ1-1; the D gene is possibly TRBD1 (5 bases). The CDR3 contains 14 residues. The germline V and J ends were trimmed by 7 bases and 4 bases, with 16 bases remaining between them. The CDR3 nucleotides read TGTGCCAGCACCATCTTTGCTGGGGCCACTGAAGCTTTCTTT. This gives the protein CASTIFAGATEAFF.

V gene TRBV3-1 combines with J gene TRBJ2-2, with D maybe TRBD2 (5 bases). With 4 bases removed from V and 7 bases from J, the gap between germline ends came to 13 bases. Germline-derived CDR1 and CDR2 are LGHDT and YNNKEL (reference sequence). The CDR3 consists of 14 residues. The CDR3 nucleotides read TGTGCCAGCAGCCCACTAGTGACCGGCGGGGAGCTGTTTTTT. Translation: CASSPLVTGGELFF.

This clonotype was seen more than once but under ten times. The V call is TRBV12-3 or TRBV12-4, the J call TRBJ1-1; TRBD1 might be the D (6 bases). This CDR3 spans 13 amino acids. Trimming took 6 bases from V and 4 from J, leaving 12 bases between them. The CDR3 spells CASSLRQVTEAFF. The CDR3 DNA is TGTGCCAGCAGCCTTCGACAGGTCACTGAAGCTTTCTTT.

This chain joins TRBV19 and TRBJ1-6; D is unclear. The CDR3 contains 15 residues. V was pared by 7 bases and J by 7 bases, with 17 bases between. CDR1 and CDR2 (germline): LNHDA, SQIVND (reference sequence). This CDR3 reads CASTSHGMLNSPLHF. Written as DNA, the CDR3 is TGTGCCAGTACCTCCCACGGGATGCTCAATTCACCCCTCCACTTT. The entire variable domain, with the rest obtained from reference TRBV19 and TRBJ1-6, is as follows: DGGITQSPKYLFRKEGQNVTLSCEQNLNHDAMYWYRQDPGQGLRLIYYSQIVNDFQKGDIAEGYSVSREKKESFPLTVTSAQKNPTAFYLCASTSHGMLNSPLHFGNGTRLTVT.

This clonotype occurred a few times. The CDR3 is CASSYEAIQFF. CDR3 nucleotide sequence: TGTGCCAGCAGTTATGAGGCGATCCAGTTCTTC. The chain is built from TRBV6-2 or TRBV6-3 and TRBJ2-1; D is uncertain. The V end was cut by 3 bases, the J end by 13 bases, with 10 bases between. Per the germline V gene, CDR1 is MNHEY and CDR2 is SVGEGT. The CDR3 consists of 11 residues.

The sample holds a few counts of this clonotype. The rearrangement uses TRBV7-9 and TRBJ2-5, with TRBD2 as a possible D gene (5 bases). Trimming left V 0 bases short and J 3 bases short, with 14 bases between. The CDR3 has 16 amino acids. Germline V lookup: CDR1 SEHNR, CDR2 FQNEAQ (reference sequence). CDR3 nucleotides: TGTGCCAGCAGCTTAGCTTCCGGGAACTTGAAAGAGACCCAGTACTTC. It codes for CASSLASGNLKETQYF.

The table lists this clonotype with a few counts. The chain recombines TRBV14 with TRBJ2-7; D ambiguous. The ends were cut back, 8 bases at V and 4 bases at J, with 3 bases in the middle. The CDR3 is 9 amino acids. The V gene's germline CDR1 is SGHDN and CDR2 FVKESK. CDR3 loop: CASPYEQYF. DNA of the CDR3: TGTGCCAGCCCTTACGAGCAGTACTTC.